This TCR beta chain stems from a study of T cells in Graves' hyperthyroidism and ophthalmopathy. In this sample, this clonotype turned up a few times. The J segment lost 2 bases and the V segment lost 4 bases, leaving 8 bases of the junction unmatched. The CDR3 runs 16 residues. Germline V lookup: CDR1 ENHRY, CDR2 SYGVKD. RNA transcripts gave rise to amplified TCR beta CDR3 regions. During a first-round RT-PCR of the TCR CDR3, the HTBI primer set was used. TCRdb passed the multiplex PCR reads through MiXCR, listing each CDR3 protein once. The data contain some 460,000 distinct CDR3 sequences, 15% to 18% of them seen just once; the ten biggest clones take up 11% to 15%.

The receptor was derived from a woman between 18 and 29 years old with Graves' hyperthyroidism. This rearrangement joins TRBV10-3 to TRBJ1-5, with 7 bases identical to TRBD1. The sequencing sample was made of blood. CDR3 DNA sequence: TGTGCCATCAGTGTCCACAGGGGTATCGGCAATCAGCCCCAGCATTTT. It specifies CAISVHRGIGNQPQHF.